This TCR beta chain was sequenced in a study of control samples from healthy donors and cancer patients. Method: immunoSEQ multiplex PCR; TCRdb's copy keeps in-frame clones and lacks some. The sample has 350,000 to 450,000 clones; approximately 90% are singletons. The sequenced sample consisted of PBMCs. This sequence originates from a man between 35 and 55 years old with head and neck cancer.

Written as DNA, the CDR3 is TGTGCCAGCAGCTTAGTTGCAGGGCTAGCGGGAAACACAGATACGCAGTATTTT. Protein: CASSLVAGLAGNTDTQYF. The V call is TRBV11-2, the J call TRBJ2-3; 9 nucleotides agree with TRBD2. From germline, CDR1 is SGHAT and CDR2 FQNNGV. This CDR3 is 18 amino acids long. The V segment lost 1 base and the J segment 2 bases; nucleotides outside the gene matches: 10.